The subject of this entry is one T cell receptor (beta chain). Which antigen it targets is not known. Base qualities are missing; no much larger clone stands one base away. CDR1 and CDR2 are drawn from the germline V gene (reference sequence): GTSNPN, SVGIG. Including cysteine and phenylalanine, the CDR3 has 14 amino acids. Of the read, only the CDR3 DNA is kept; its 42 bases are in frame from base 1. After removal of 1 base from V and 12 bases from J, the junction retains 9 bases not matched to a gene. The data belong to a study of a mutant IDH1 vaccine in newly diagnosed glioma (dated by TCRdb to the early 2020s). Background for the entire study: Patients received eight vaccinations in weeks 1, 3, 5, 7, 11, 15, 19 and 23, corresponding to visits V03 through V10. For exploratory analyses, 25 to 30 treated patients had longitudinal TCRB deep sequencing done wherever samples were available. Prior to enrollment, patients had been given standard therapy consisting of radiotherapy alone, temozolomide alone, or radiochemotherapy with temozolomide, with the combination given to most patients. Vaccination began 4-6 weeks after radiotherapy alone, or alongside temozolomide cycles in the chemotherapy-containing groups. The approximately 32 treated patients were roughly 62% male and around 40% female, with a mean age of approximately 40 years. Peripheral blood samples were drawn at six visits, namely V03 (baseline), V05, V07, V10, V12 and V13. The research as a whole found: According to the authors, sample limitations meant that analyses of patient blood samples could not be reproduced. Selection of PBMC samples for TCRB deep sequencing was based on availability. Pseudoprogression appeared unrelated to alterations in the top peripheral T cell clonotypes detected by TCRB sequencing. Vaccine-induced immune responses across multiple MHC alleles were detected in about 92% of patients.

Receptors were amplified or captured by the immunoSEQ multiplex PCR assay. Following the manufacturer's protocol, the hsTCRB Kit was used to amplify rearranged TCR beta chain sequences. An Illumina MiSeq was used to sequence the TCRB libraries. The paper's processing steps were these. The proprietary platform of the kit vendor was used for demultiplexing, trimming and gene mapping. TCRdb carries this immuneACCESS record with in-frame sequences only. Its versions omit some clonotypes, under half of them owing to an unresolved V gene in the studies checked, with the rest unexplained. V, J and clone size are taken as reported in that table, and D and trimming were inferred from the DNA itself. This sample lists under 150,000 clones; about four fifths were detected once. The ten largest clones represent 5.5% of the sample. The sample's time point label is to be understood as: week 11, during vaccination. A 20-mer mutant IDH1 peptide at 300 micrograms in Montanide made up each vaccine dose, which was injected subcutaneously together with topical imiquimod. All donors had newly diagnosed IDH1-mutant astrocytomas of WHO grade 3 or 4 that showed loss of nuclear ATRX. The samples were drawn from NOA16, a multicentre, single-arm, open-label phase I trial in Germany that tested a mutant IDH1 peptide vaccine in humans for the first time. The DNeasy Blood and Tissue Kit was used to extract genomic DNA from EDTA blood for TCRB sequencing.

This sequence uses TRBV30 and TRBJ1-6, and 7 junction bases match TRBD1. The material was PBMCs, obtained from a glioma patient whose treatment included an IDH1 peptide vaccine. The TCR sequence derives from a man aged 40-49 years with glioma. The DNA reads TGTGCCTGGAGTGGGAAACAGGGGAAGGGACCCCTCCACTTT. Its translation reads: CAWSGKQGKGPLHF.